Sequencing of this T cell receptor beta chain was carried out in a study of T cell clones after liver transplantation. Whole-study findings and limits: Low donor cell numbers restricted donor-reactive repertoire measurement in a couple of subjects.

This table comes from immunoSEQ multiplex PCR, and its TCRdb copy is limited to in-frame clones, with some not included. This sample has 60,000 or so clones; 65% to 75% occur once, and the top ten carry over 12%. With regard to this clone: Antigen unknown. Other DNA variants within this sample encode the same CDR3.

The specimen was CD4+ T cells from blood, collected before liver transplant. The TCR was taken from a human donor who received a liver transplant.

The CDR3 reads CASSPEEETQYF. As DNA, the CDR3 is TGTGCCAGCTCACCAGAGGAAGAGACCCAGTACTTC. This chain joins TRBV18 and TRBJ2-5; D unresolved. The CDR3 is 12 amino acids. CDR1 KGHSH and CDR2 LQKENI come from the germline V gene. Trimming cost V 2 bases and J 3 bases, with 4 bases left between them.